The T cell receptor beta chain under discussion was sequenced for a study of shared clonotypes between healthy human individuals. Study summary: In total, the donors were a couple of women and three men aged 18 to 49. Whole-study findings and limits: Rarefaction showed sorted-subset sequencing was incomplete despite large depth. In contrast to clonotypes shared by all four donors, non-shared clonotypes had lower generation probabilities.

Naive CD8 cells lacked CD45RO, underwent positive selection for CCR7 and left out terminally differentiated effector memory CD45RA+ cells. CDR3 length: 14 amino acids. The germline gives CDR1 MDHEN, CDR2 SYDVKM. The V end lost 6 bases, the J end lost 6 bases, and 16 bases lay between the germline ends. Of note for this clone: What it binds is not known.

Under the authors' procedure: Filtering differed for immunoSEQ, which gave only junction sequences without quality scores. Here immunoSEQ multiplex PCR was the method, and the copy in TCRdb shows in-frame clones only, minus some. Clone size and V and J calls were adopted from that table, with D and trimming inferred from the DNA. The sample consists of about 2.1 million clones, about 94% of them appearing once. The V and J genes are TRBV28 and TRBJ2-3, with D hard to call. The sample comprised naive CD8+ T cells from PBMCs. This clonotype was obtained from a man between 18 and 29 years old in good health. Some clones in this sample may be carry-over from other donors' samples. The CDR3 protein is CASSLGPLVDTQYF. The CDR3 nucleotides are TGTGCCAGCAGCCTCGGACCCCTCGTCGATACGCAGTATTTT.